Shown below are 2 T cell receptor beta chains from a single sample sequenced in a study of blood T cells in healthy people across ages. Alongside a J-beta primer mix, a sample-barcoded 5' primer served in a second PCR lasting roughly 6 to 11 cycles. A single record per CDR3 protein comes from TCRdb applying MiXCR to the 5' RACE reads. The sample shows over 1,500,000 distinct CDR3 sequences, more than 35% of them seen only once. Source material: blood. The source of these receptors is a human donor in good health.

The CDR3 DNA sequence: TGTGCCAGCAGTTCGGACAGGGGATTTTTCTACGAGCAGTACTTC. Translated, it gives CASSSDRGFFYEQYF. V gene TRBV12-3 or TRBV12-4 combines with J gene TRBJ2-7, with 9 nucleotides matching TRBD1. The CDR3 is made up of 15 amino acids. V gave up 4 bases and J gave up 3 bases; unmatched junction bases: 7.

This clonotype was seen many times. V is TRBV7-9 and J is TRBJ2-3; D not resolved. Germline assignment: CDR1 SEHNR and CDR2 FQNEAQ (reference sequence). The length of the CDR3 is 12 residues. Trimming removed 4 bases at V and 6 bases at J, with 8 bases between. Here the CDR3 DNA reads TGTGCCAGCAGCTCCCTCGCGGATACGCAGTATTTT. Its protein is CASSSLADTQYF.